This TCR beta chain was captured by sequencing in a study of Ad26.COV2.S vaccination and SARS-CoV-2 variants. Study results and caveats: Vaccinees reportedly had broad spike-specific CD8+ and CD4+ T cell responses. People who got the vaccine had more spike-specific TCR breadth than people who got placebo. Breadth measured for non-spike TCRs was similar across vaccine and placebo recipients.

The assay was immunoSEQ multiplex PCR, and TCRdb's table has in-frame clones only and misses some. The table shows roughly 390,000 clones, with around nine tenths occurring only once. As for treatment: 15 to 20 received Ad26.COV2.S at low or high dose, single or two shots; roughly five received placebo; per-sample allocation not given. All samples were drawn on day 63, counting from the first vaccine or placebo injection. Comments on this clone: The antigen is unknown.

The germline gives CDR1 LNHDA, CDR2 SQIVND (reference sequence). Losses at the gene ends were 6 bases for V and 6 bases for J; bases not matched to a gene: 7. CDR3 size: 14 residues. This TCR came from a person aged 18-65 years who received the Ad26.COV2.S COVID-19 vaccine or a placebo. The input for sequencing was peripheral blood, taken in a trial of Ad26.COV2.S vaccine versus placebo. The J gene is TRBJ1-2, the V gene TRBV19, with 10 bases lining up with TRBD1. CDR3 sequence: CASSTRDRGDGYTF. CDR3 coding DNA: TGTGCCAGTAGCACCCGGGACAGGGGCGATGGCTACACCTTC.